Listed here are 10 T cell receptor beta chains from one sample, sequenced in a study of blood T cell repertoires in COVID-19. Assay: immunoSEQ multiplex PCR; the TCRdb copy retains only in-frame clones and omits some. The sample holds more than 65,000 clones; about four fifths are singletons and the top ten take 9% to 10%. The source material was peripheral blood. The receptors stem from a woman aged 80 or older with acute or convalescent COVID-19.

This clone showed up just a few times. The chain has TRBV30 and TRBJ1-2; possibly TRBD1 for D (5 bases). V was trimmed by 3 bases and J by 8 bases, leaving 10 bases between them. The CDR3 is 11 amino acids. CDR1 and CDR2 (germline): GTSNPN, SVGIG (reference sequence). The CDR3 loop reads CAWRAGWGYTF. For the CDR3, the DNA is TGTGCCTGGAGAGCAGGGTGGGGCTACACCTTC.

The gene calls are TRBV6-1 and TRBJ1-5; 8 nucleotides agree with TRBD1. The germline CDR1 and CDR2 sequences are MNHNS and SASEGT. Losses at the gene ends were 0 bases for V and 10 bases for J; bases not matched to a gene: 5. The CDR3 is 14 amino acids. The DNA for the CDR3 is TGTGCCAGCAGTGAAGCGGTACAGGGGGTACCCCAGCATTTT. It codes for CASSEAVQGVPQHF.

The J gene is TRBJ1-2, the V gene TRBV12-3 or TRBV12-4; maybe TRBD1 (5 bases). The CDR3 runs to 13 residues. V lost 7 bases, J lost 7 bases, and 16 bases lay in between. DNA for the CDR3: TGTGCCAGCACCTGGGAAGGGGAGGTTGGCTACACCTTC. Protein: CASTWEGEVGYTF.

The chain couples TRBV30 to TRBJ2-5; TRBD2 aligns across 9 bases. The germline CDR1 and CDR2 sequences are GTSNPN and SVGIG (reference sequence). V lost 4 bases and J lost 4; bases outside the gene matches: 1. The CDR3 runs 12 residues. The CDR3: CAWTSGTETQYF. The CDR3 bases are TGTGCCTGGACTAGCGGGACAGAGACCCAGTACTTC.

This chain joins TRBV18 and TRBJ1-3; D is possibly TRBD1 (5 bases). V was pared by 3 bases and J by 3 bases, with 18 bases between. The CDR3 consists of 17 residues. Germline lookup yields CDR1 KGHSH and CDR2 LQKENI. CDR3 sequence: CASSPSPGDHLGNTIYF. DNA of the CDR3: TGTGCCAGCTCACCCTCGCCGGGGGACCATCTTGGAAACACCATATATTTT. The full variable domain, rest sourced from reference TRBV18 and TRBJ1-3, is NAGVMQNPRHLVRRRGQEARLRCSPMKGHSHVYWYRQLPEEGLKFMVYLQKENIIDESGMPKERFSAEFPKEGPSILRIQQVVRGDSAAYFCASSPSPGDHLGNTIYFGEGSWLTVV.

The chain joins TRBV6-5 to TRBJ2-7, with 11 positions matching TRBD1. Looked up from germline, CDR1 is MNHEY and CDR2 is SVGAGI. J lost 7 bases, V lost 7 bases, and 9 bases had no gene match. CDR3 size: 14 residues. As DNA, the CDR3 is TGTGCCAGCAAAACGGACAGGGGGCTGGGGGAGCAGTACTTC. As protein: CASKTDRGLGEQYF.

This chain uses TRBV7-9 with TRBJ2-5, with D perhaps TRBD1 (6 bases). In germline, CDR1 is SEHNR, CDR2 FQNEAQ (reference sequence). The CDR3 extends over 13 amino acids. Trimming took 7 bases from V and 5 from J, leaving 14 bases between them. CDR3 sequence: CASIQQGGETQYF. In DNA, the CDR3 is TGTGCCAGCATCCAACAGGGCGGGGAGACCCAGTACTTC.

This clone was observed a few times. The gene calls are TRBV5-1 and TRBJ2-1, with 8 bases that match TRBD1. Germline trimming cut 0 bases from V and 4 bases from J; bases unmatched to any gene: 3. This CDR3 is built from 15 residues. Germline V gives CDR1 SGHRS, CDR2 YFSETQ. The chain's CDR3 is CASSLGQGLYNEQFF. CDR3 nucleotides: TGCGCCAGCAGCTTGGGACAGGGGTTATACAATGAGCAGTTCTTC.

The rearrangement uses TRBV18 and TRBJ1-1; D ambiguous. Germline loops: CDR1 KGHSH, CDR2 LQKENI. The CDR3 spans 13 residues. Trimming cost V 6 bases and J 1 base, with 9 bases left between them. The DNA of the CDR3 is TGTGCCAGCTCGCAGGTCGGGAACACTGAAGCTTTCTTT. It encodes CASSQVGNTEAFF.

J is TRBJ1-5 and V is TRBV19; D may be TRBD1 (6 bases). Germline CDR1 and CDR2: LNHDA and SQIVND (reference sequence). The CDR3 has 15 residues. The V end was cut by 5 bases, the J end by 6 bases, with 17 bases between. This CDR3 reads CASSSWAGAGQPQHF. For the CDR3, the DNA is TGTGCCAGTAGTTCTTGGGCGGGGGCAGGTCAGCCCCAGCATTTT.